This TCR beta chain was recovered during a study of blood T cell repertoires in COVID-19. Study-level background: In each case, the material was cDNA or gDNA derived from T cells, B-cell-depleted T cells, or PBMCs.

Original processing methods: From reference gene primer amplification, estimates of nucleated cell counts were derived. The table came from immunoSEQ multiplex PCR; TCRdb's copy has only in-frame clones and leaves some out. Clone size and the V and J calls come from that table; the DNA yielded D and trimming. The profile shows about 89,000 clones, 88% of them singletons. The CDR3 spans 14 residues. Germline V CDR1 and CDR2: SGHNT, YYREEE (reference sequence). The ends were cut back, 0 bases at V and 4 bases at J, with 10 bases in the middle. The TCR was taken from a man aged 55 to 69 with acute or convalescent COVID-19. Material for sequencing was peripheral blood. The V call is TRBV5-4, the J call TRBJ1-2; D is unclear. The CDR3 DNA follows: TGTGCCAGCAGCTTGGGGAGGTTTGGCTATGGCTACACCTTC. It specifies CASSLGRFGYGYTF.